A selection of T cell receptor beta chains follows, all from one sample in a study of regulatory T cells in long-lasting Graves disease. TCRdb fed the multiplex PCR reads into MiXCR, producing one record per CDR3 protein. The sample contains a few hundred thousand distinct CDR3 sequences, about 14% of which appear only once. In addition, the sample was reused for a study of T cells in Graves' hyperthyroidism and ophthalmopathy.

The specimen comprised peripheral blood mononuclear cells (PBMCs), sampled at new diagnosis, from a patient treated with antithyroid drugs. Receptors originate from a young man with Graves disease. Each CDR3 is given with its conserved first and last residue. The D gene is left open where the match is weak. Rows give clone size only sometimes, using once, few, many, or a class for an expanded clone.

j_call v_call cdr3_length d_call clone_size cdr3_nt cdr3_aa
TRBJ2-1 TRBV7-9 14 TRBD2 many TGTGCCAGCAGCCCCGGGACTACTTACAATGAGCAGTTCTTC CASSPGTTYNEQFF
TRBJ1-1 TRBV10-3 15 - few TGTGCCATCAGGGGGGCGGCCGCGCGTGGGACTGAAGCTTTCTTT CAIRGAAARGTEAFF
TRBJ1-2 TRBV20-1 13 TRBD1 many TGCAGTGCTAGAGTACAGGGGGCTGATGGCTACACCTTC CSARVQGADGYTF
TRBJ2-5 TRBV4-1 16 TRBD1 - TGCGCCAGCAGCCAGGTACCGGGACAGGGGAGAGAGACCCAGTACTTC CASSQVPGQGRETQYF
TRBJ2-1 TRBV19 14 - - TGTGCCAGTACACCCGAAGGACTTGGGTATGAGCAGTTCTTC CASTPEGLGYEQFF
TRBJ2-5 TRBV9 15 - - TGTGCCAGCAGCGGAAGCGGGTGGGGGGCCGAGACCCAGTACTTC CASSGSGWGAETQYF
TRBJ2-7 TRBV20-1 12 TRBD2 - TGCAGTGACGGCAGCGGGAGCTACGAGCAGTACTTC CSDGSGSYEQYF
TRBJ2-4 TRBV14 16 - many TGTGCCAGCAGCCAAGGCCTCGCGAGCAGGGGGGCCATTCAGTACTTC CASSQGLASRGAIQYF
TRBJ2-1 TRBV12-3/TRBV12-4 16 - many TGTGCCAGCAGTTTATTTGGCACCCAACGGTACAATGAGCAGTTCTTC CASSLFGTQRYNEQFF
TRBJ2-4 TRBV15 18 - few TGTGCCACCAGCAGAGATCGGAACCCCCTGGGGGTCAAAAACATTCAGTACTTC CATSRDRNPLGVKNIQYF
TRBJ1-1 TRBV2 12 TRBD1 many TGTGCCAGAAACAGGGGGAACACTGAAGCTTTCTTT CARNRGNTEAFF
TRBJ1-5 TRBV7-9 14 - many TGTGCCAGCAGCAAAGGCTTGGGAGATCAGCCCCAGCATTTT CASSKGLGDQPQHF
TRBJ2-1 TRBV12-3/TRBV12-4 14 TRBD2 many TGTGCCAGCAGTGCCCTAGCGGGAGGGGGTGAGCAGTTCTTC CASSALAGGGEQFF
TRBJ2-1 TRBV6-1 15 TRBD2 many TGTGCCAGCAGTACAACTAGCGGGAGTCGGAATGAGCAGTTCTTC CASSTTSGSRNEQFF
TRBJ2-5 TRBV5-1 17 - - TGCGCCAGCAACGGGGGGGGTCGGACAGGGTCGGAGGAGACCCAGTACTTC CASNGGGRTGSEETQYF
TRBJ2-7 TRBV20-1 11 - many TGCAGTGCGGGCTTCCTTGGGGAGCAGTACTTC CSAGFLGEQYF
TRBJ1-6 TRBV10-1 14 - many TGCGCCAGCAGTGAGACGTTAGAAAATTCACCCCTCCACTTT CASSETLENSPLHF
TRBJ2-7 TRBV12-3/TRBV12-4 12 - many TGTGCCAGCTCCAGGGTTTTTTACGAGCAGTACTTC CASSRVFYEQYF
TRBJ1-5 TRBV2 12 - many TGTGCCAGCACCGACGGCGATCAGCCCCAGCATTTT CASTDGDQPQHF
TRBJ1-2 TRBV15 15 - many TGTGCCACCAGTGTGGAAGGGGGGAAGGGCTATGGCTACACCTTC CATSVEGGKGYGYTF
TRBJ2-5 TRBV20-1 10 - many TGCAGTGCAAACAGGGAGACCCAGTACTTC CSANRETQYF
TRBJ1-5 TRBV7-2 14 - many TGTGCCAGCAGCTTAACAGGCAATAATCAGCCCCAGCATTTT CASSLTGNNQPQHF
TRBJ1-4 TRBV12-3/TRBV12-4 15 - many TGTGCCAGCAGTTACAGGGATGCAACTAATGAAAAACTGTTTTTT CASSYRDATNEKLFF
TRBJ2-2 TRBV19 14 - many TGTGCCAGTAGTAGCGCCCCTCGAGTAGGGGAGCTGTTTTTT CASSSAPRVGELFF
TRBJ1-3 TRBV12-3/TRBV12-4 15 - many TGTGCCAGCAGTTTCGGGGAGCCAGGAAGAAACACCATATATTTT CASSFGEPGRNTIYF
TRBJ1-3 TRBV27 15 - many TGTGCCAGCAAATGGACCGCCAGCTCTGGAAACACCATATATTTT CASKWTASSGNTIYF
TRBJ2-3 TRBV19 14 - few TGTGCCAGTAACATGGGGGTGAGGACAGATACGCAGTATTTT CASNMGVRTDTQYF
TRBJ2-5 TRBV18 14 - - TGTGCCAGCTCACCCTTGGACTCCGAGGAGACCCAGTACTTC CASSPLDSEETQYF